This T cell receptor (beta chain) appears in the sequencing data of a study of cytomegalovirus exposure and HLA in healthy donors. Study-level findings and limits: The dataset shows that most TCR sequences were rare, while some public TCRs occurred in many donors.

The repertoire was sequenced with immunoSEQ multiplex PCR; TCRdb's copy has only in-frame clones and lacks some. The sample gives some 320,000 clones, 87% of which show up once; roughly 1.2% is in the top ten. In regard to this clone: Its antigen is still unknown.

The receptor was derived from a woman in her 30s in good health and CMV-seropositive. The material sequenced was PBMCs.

The CDR3 is CASIHPQNGYYGYTF. As DNA, the CDR3 is TGTGCCAGTATTCACCCGCAGAATGGATATTATGGCTACACCTTC. This sequence joins TRBV19 and TRBJ1-2, with no clear D. The ends were cut back, 7 bases at V and 5 bases at J, with 20 bases in the middle. CDR1 and CDR2 (germline): LNHDA, SQIVND (reference sequence). This CDR3 is built from 15 residues.